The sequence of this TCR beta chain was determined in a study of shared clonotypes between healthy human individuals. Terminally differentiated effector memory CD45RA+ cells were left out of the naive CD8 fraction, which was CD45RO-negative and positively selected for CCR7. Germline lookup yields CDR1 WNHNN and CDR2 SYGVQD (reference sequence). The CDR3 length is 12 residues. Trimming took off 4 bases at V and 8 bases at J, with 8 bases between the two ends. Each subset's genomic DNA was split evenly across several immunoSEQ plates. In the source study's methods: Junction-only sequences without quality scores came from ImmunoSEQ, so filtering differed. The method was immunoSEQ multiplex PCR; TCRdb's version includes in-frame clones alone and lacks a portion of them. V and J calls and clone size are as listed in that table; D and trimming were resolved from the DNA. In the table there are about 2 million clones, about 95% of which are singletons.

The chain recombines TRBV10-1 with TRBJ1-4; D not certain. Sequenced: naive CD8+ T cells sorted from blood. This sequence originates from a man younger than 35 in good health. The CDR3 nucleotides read TGCGCCAGCAGTGCGGACGGGGAAAAACTGTTTTTT. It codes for CASSADGEKLFF.